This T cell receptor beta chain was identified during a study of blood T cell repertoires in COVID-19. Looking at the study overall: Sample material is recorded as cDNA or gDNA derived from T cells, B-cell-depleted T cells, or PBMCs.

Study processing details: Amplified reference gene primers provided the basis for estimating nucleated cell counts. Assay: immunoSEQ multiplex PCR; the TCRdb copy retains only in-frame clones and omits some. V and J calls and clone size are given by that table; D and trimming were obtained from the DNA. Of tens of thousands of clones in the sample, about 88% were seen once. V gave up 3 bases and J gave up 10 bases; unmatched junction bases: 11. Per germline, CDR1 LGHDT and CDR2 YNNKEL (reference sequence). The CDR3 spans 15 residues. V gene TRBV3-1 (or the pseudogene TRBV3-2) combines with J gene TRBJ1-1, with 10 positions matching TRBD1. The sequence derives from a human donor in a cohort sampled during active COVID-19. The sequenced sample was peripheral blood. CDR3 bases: TGTGCCAGCAGCCAGAGAGCCGGGACAGGGGATGGAGCTTTCTTT. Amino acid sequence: CASSQRAGTGDGAFF.